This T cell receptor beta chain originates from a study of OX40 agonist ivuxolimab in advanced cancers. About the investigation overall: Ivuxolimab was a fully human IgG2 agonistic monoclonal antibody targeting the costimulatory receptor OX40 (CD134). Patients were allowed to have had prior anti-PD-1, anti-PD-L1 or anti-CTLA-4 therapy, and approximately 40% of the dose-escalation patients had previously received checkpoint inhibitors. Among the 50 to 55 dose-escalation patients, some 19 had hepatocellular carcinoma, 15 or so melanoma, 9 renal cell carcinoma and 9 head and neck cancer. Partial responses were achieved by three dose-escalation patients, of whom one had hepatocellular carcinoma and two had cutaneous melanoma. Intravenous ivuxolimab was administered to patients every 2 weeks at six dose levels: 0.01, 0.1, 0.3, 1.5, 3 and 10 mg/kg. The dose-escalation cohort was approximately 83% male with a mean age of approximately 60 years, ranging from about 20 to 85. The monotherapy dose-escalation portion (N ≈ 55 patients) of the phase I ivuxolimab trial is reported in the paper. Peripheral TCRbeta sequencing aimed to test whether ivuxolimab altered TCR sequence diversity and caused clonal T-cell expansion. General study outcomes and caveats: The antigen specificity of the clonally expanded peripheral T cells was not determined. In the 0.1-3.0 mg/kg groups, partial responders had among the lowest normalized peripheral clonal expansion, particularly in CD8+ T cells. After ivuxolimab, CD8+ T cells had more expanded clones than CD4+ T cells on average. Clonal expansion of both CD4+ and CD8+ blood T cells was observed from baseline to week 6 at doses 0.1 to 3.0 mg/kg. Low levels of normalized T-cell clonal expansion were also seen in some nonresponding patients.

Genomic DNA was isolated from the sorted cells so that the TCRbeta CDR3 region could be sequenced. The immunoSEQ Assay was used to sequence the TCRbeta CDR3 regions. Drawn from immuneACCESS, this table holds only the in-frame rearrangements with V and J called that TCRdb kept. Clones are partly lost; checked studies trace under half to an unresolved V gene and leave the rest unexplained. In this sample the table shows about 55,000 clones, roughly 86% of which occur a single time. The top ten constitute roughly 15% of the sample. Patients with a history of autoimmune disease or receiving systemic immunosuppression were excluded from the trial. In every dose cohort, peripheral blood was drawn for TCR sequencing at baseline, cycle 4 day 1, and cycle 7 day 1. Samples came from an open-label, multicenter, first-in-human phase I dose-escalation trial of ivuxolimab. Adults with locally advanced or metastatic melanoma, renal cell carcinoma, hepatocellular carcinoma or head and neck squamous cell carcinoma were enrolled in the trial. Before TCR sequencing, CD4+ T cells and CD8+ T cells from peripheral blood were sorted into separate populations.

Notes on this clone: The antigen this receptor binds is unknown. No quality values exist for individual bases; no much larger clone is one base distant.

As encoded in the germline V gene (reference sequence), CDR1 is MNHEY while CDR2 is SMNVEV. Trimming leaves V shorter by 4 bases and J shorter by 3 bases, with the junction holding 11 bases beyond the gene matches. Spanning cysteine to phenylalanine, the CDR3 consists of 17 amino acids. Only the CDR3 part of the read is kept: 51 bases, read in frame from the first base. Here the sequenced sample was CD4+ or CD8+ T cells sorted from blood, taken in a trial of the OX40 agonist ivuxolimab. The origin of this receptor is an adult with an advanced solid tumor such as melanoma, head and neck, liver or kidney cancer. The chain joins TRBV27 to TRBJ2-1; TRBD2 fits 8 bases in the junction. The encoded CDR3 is CASSSPRSGSVYNEQFF. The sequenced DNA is TGTGCCAGCAGTTCCCCCAGGAGCGGGAGTGTCTACAATGAGCAGTTCTTC.